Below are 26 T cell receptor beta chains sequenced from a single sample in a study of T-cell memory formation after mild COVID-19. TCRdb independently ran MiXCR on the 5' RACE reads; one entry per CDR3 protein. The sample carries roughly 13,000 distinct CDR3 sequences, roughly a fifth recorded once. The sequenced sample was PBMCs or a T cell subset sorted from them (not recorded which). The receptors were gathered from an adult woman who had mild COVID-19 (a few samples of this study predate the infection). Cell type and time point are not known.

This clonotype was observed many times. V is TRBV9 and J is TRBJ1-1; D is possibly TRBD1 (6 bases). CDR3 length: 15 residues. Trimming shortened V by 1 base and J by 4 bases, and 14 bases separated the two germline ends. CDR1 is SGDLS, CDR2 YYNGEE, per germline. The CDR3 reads CASSVPGASSTEAFF. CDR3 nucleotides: TGTGCCAGCAGCGTACCAGGGGCGTCTAGCACTGAAGCTTTCTTT.

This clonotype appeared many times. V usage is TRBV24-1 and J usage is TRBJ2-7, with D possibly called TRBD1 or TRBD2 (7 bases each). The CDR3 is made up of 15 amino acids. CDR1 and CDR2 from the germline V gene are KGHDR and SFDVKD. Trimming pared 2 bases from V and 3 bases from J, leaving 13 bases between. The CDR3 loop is CATSDSGGRVYEQYF. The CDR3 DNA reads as TGTGCCACCAGTGATTCAGGGGGGAGGGTCTACGAGCAGTACTTC.

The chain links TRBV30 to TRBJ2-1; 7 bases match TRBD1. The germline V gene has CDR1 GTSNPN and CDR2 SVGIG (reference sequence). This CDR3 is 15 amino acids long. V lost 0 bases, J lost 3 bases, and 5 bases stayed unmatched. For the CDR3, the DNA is TGTGCCTGGAGTGTTCAGGCAGGGGGCTACAATGAGCAGTTCTTC. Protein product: CAWSVQAGGYNEQFF.

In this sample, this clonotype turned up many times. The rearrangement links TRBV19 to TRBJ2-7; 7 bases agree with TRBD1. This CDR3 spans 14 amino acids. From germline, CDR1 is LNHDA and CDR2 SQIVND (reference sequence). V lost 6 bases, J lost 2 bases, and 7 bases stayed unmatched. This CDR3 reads CASSIPGTAYEQYF. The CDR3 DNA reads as TGTGCCAGTAGCATACCAGGGACAGCCTACGAGCAGTACTTC.

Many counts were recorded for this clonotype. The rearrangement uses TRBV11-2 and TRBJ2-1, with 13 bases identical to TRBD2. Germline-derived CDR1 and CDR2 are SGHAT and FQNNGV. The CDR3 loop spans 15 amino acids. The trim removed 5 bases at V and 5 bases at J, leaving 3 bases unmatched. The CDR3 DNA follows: TGTGCCAGCAGCCTTGGACTAGCGGGGGACAATGAGCAGTTCTTC. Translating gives CASSLGLAGDNEQFF.

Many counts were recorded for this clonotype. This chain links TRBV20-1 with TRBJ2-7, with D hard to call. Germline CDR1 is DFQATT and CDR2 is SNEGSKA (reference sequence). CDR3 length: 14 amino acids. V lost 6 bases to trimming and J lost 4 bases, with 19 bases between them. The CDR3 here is CSAAKDPIRYEQYF. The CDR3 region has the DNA TGCAGTGCAGCTAAAGACCCGATTAGGTACGAGCAGTACTTC.

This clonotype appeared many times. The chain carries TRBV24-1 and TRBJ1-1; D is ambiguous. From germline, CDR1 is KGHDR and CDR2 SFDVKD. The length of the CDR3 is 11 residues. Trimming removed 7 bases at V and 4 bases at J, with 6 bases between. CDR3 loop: CATREGTEAFF. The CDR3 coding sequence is TGTGCCACCAGAGAGGGCACTGAAGCTTTCTTT.

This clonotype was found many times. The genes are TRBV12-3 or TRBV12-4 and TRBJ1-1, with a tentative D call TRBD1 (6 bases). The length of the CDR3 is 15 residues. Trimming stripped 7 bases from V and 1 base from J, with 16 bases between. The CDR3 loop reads CASNPSGHPNTEAFF. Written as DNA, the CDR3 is TGTGCCAGCAATCCCTCGGGACATCCGAACACTGAAGCTTTCTTT.

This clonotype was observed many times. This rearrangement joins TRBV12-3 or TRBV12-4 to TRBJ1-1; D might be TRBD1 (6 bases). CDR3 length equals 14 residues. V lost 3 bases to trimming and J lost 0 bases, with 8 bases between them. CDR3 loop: CASSFWDMNTEAFF. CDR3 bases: TGTGCCAGCAGTTTTTGGGACATGAACACTGAAGCTTTCTTT.

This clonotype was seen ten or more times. CDR3 loop: CASSLDVFGAGGPINEQFF. Here the CDR3 DNA reads TGTGCCAGCAGCTTAGATGTGTTCGGAGCGGGAGGGCCCATCAATGAGCAGTTCTTC. The chain uses TRBV11-2 and TRBJ2-1, with TRBD2 identical over 10 bases. Trimming cost V 0 bases and J 6 bases; bases outside gene matches: 14. This CDR3 is 19 amino acids long. The germline V gene encodes CDR1 SGHAT and CDR2 FQNNGV.

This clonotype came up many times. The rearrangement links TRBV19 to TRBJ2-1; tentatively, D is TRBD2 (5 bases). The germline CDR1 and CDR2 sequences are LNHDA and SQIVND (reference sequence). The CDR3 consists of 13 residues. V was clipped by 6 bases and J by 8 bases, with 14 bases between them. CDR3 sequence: CASSWSGSDEQFF. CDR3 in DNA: TGTGCCAGTAGCTGGAGCGGATCGGATGAGCAGTTCTTC.

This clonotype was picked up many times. The CDR3 region is CASSPQFGSGGYTF. The CDR3 DNA reads TGTGCCAGCTCACCCCAATTCGGCTCGGGTGGCTACACCTTC. The J gene is TRBJ1-2, the V gene TRBV18; no firm D call. Germline CDR1 KGHSH, CDR2 LQKENI. The CDR3 extends over 14 amino acids. Trimming left V 3 bases short and J 7 bases short, with 15 bases between.

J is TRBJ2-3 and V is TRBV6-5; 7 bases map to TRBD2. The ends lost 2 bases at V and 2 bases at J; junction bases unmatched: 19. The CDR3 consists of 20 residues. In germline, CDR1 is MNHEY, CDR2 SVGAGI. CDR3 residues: CASSYRRPPGIAGFTDTQYF. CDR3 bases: TGTGCCAGCAGTTACCGCCGACCCCCCGGGATAGCGGGCTTCACAGATACGCAGTATTTT.

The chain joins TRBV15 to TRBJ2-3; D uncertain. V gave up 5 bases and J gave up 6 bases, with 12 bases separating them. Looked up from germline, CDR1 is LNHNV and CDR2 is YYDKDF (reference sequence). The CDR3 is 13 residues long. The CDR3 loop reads CATSSQTGDTQYF. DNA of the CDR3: TGTGCCACCAGCTCCCAGACCGGGGATACGCAGTATTTT. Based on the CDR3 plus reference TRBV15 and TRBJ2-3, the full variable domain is DAMVIQNPRYQVTQFGKPVTLSCSQTLNHNVMYWYQQKSSQAPKLLFHYYDKDFNNEADTPDNFQSRRPNTSFCFLDIRSPGLGDTAMYLCATSSQTGDTQYFGPGTRLTVL.

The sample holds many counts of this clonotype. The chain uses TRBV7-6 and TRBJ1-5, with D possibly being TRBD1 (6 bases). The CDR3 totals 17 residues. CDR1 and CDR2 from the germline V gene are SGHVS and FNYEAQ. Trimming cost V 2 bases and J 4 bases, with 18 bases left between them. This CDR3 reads CASSLFTGSLANQPQHF. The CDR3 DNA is TGTGCCAGCAGCTTATTCACAGGGTCCCTGGCGAATCAGCCCCAGCATTTT. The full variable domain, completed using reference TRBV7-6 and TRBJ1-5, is GAGVSQSPRYKVTKRGQDVALRCDPISGHVSLYWYRQALGQGPEFLTYFNYEAQQDKSGLPNDRFSAERPEGSISTLTIQRTEQRDSAMYRCASSLFTGSLANQPQHFGDGTRLSIL.

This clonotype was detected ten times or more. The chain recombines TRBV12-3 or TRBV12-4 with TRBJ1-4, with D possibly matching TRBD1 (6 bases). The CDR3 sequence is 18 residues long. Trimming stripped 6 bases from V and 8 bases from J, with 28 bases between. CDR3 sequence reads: CASSGIEWGRGIEEKLFF. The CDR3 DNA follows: TGTGCCAGCAGCGGAATTGAGTGGGGGAGGGGGATAGAAGAAAAACTGTTTTTT.

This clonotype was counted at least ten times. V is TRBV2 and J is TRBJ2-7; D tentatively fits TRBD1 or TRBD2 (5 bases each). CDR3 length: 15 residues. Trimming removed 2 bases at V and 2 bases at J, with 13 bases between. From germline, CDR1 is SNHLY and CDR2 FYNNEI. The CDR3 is CASSESRDGAYEQYF. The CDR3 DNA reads TGTGCCAGCAGTGAATCCCGGGACGGAGCCTACGAGCAGTACTTC.

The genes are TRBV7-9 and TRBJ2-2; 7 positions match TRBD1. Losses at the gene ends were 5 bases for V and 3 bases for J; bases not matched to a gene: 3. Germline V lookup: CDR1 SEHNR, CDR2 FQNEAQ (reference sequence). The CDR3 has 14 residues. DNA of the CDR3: TGTGCCAGCAGCGGGGACAGACACACCGGGGAGCTGTTTTTT. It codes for CASSGDRHTGELFF.

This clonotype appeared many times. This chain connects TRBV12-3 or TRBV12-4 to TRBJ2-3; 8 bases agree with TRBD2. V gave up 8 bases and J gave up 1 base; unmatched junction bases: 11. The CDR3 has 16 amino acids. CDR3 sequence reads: CASAPRREDGTDTQYF. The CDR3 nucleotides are TGTGCCAGCGCCCCGAGGCGGGAGGATGGCACAGATACGCAGTATTTT.

The DNA of the CDR3 is TGTGCCAGCAGCCAAGATCAGACTAGCGGGGGCACAGATACGCAGTATTTT. It translates to CASSQDQTSGGTDTQYF. The gene calls are TRBV4-2 and TRBJ2-3; 11 bases agree with TRBD2. The CDR3 extends over 17 amino acids. The J segment lost 1 base and the V segment lost 0 bases, leaving 3 bases of the junction unmatched. Germline lookup yields CDR1 LGHNA and CDR2 YNFKEQ.

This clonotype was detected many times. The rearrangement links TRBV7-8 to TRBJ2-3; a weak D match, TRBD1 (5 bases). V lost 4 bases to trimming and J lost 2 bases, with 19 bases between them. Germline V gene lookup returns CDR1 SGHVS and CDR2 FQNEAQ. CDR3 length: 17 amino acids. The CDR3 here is CASSSIQGRGYTDTQYF. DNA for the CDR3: TGTGCCAGCAGCTCCATTCAGGGAAGGGGATACACAGATACGCAGTATTTT.

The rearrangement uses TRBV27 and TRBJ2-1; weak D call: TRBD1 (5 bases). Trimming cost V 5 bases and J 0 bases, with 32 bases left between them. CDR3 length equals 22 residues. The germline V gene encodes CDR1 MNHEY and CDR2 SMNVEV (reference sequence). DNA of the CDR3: TGTGCCAGCAGTCCCCGAGACAGAGGATCCCTCGTATTGCCCTACTCCTACAATGAGCAGTTCTTC. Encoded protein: CASSPRDRGSLVLPYSYNEQFF.

The CDR3 sequence is CASSLSGGAYEQYV. CDR3 nucleotides: TGTGCCAGCAGCTTATCCGGCGGGGCCTACGAGCAGTACGTC. The chain employs TRBV7-2 and TRBJ2-7; D possibly corresponds to TRBD2 (6 bases). The CDR3 runs 14 residues. Deletions cut 2 bases from V and 2 bases from J, with 10 bases between. Germline lookup yields CDR1 SGHTA and CDR2 FQGNSA.

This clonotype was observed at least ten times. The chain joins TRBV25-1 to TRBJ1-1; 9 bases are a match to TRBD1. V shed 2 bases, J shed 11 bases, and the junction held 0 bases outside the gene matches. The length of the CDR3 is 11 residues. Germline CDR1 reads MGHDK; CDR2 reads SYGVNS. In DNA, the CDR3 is TGTGCCAGCAGTGAAGGACAGGGGGCTTTCTTT. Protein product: CASSEGQGAFF.

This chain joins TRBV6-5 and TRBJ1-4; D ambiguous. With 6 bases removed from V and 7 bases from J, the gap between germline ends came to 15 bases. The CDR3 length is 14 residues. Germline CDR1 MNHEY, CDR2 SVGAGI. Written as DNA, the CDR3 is TGTGCCAGCAGAAACCCCTTGCCCTCTGAAAAACTGTTTTTT. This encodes CASRNPLPSEKLFF.

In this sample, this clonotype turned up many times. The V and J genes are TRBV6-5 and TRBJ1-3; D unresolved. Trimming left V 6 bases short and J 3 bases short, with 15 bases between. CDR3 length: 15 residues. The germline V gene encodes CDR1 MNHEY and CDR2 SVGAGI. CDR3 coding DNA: TGTGCCAGCAGGTCACCCCTCGGGCATGGAAACACCATATATTTT. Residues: CASRSPLGHGNTIYF.